This T cell receptor (beta chain) derives from a study of T cell clonotyping in hematopoietic cell transplantation. Background on the study: Recipient samples before transplant were obtained post-cytoreduction.

With regard to this clone: The antigen is unknown.

TCRdb keeps only in-frame clones here, not all; method: immunoSEQ multiplex PCR. The sample records 25,000 to 35,000 clones, about 92% being singletons. Time point defined: recipient sample about 28 days before transplant, after cytoreduction. The CDR3 covers 16 residues. The study's findings and limits: Graft donor and pretransplant recipient Inverse Simpson Index values predicted broader posttransplant TCR diversity. After transplant, recipient diversity fell while pathologically expanded clonotypes grew through day 180.

The sequencing here drew on peripheral blood mononuclear cells, taken before stem cell transplant. The receptor comes from a man in his fifties with acute myeloid leukemia. Some clones in this sample may be carry-over from other donors' samples. V usage is TRBV21-1 and J usage is TRBJ1-1; the D call of TRBD1 is as the table states it, not checked on the DNA. TRBV21-1 is deemed a pseudogene. Here the CDR3 reads CASSKGQNRGDTEAFF. The CDR3 region has the DNA TGTGCCAGCAGCAAAGGCCAAAACAGGGGGGACACTGAAGCTTTCTTT.